The next 10 T cell receptor beta chains were all read from a single sample in a study of neurological immune-mediated disorders. TCRdb processed the 5' RACE reads anew with MiXCR; each CDR3 protein has one entry. The sample includes about 43,000 distinct CDR3 sequences, roughly 13% seen only once; the top ten take around 1.3%. The sequencing input was PBMCs. These receptor sequences come from a female donor in good health.

This clonotype was found many times. V gene TRBV11-3 combines with J gene TRBJ1-3; D is unresolved. In germline, CDR1 is SGHNT, CDR2 YENEEA. CDR3 length equals 14 residues. Trimming took off 7 bases at V and 9 bases at J, with 19 bases between the two ends. CDR3 region: CASKRADVSGTIYF. The CDR3 bases are TGTGCCAGCAAGAGGGCGGACGTATCAGGCACCATATATTTT.

This clonotype was observed a handful of times. The genes are TRBV3-1 and TRBJ2-7, with TRBD2 matching over 7 bases. After removal of 5 bases from V and 5 bases from J, the junction contained 6 bases not matched to a gene. The V gene's germline CDR1 is LGHDT and CDR2 YNNKEL (reference sequence). This CDR3 has 13 amino acids. CDR3 in amino acids: CASSGVAGDEQYF. For the CDR3, the DNA is TGTGCCAGCAGCGGGGTGGCGGGAGACGAGCAGTACTTC.

The V and J genes are TRBV20-1 and TRBJ2-1, with 12 bases matching TRBD1. Germline CDR1 DFQATT, CDR2 SNEGSKA (reference sequence). The CDR3 length is 15 residues. V was pared by 3 bases and J by 5 bases, with 5 bases of the junction left unmatched. The CDR3 DNA reads TGCAGTGCTAGGGGGGGGACAGGGGGCAACAATGAGCAGTTCTTC. Translated, it gives CSARGGTGGNNEQFF.

In its sample, this clonotype was seen many times. The chain recombines TRBV5-1 with TRBJ1-2; 7 bases are a match to TRBD1. V gave up 1 base and J gave up 3 bases; unmatched junction bases: 3. The CDR3 runs to 14 residues. Looked up from germline, CDR1 is SGHRS and CDR2 is YFSETQ. CDR3 DNA: TGCGCCAGCAGCTTGTGGACAGGTGACTATGGCTACACCTTC. Amino acid sequence: CASSLWTGDYGYTF.

In its sample, this clonotype was seen many times. This sequence joins TRBV6-5 and TRBJ2-7; D gene uncertain. CDR3 length equals 14 residues. The germline V and J ends were trimmed by 0 bases and 0 bases, with 6 bases remaining between them. CDR1 is MNHEY and CDR2 is SVGAGI in the germline V gene. CDR3 sequence (DNA): TGTGCCAGCAGTTACTCGGACGGCTCCTACGAGCAGTACTTC. It specifies CASSYSDGSYEQYF.

This clonotype was observed many times. The gene calls are TRBV5-1 and TRBJ2-2; D may be TRBD2 (5 bases). This CDR3 is built from 15 residues. The V and J ends lost 0 bases and 6 bases respectively, with 12 bases between them. Germline assignment: CDR1 SGHRS and CDR2 YFSETQ. The CDR3 region has the DNA TGCGCCAGCAGCTTGGGTACGTCGAGGGCCGGGGAGCTGTTTTTT. This codes for CASSLGTSRAGELFF. Complete variable domain (other parts from reference TRBV5-1 and TRBJ2-2): KAGVTQTPRYLIKTRGQQVTLSCSPISGHRSVSWYQQTPGQGLQFLFEYFSETQRNKGNFPGRFSGRQFSNSRSEMNVSTLELGDSALYLCASSLGTSRAGELFFGEGSRLTVL.

This clonotype was detected only a few times. This chain uses TRBV20-1 with TRBJ1-1; D ambiguous. CDR3 length: 14 residues. V dropped 0 bases and J dropped 4 bases, with 12 bases sitting between them. Germline CDR1 reads DFQATT; CDR2 reads SNEGSKA (reference sequence). CDR3 sequence (DNA): TGCAGTGCTAGAGATCGGGGAGCGGGCACTGAAGCTTTCTTT. Translation: CSARDRGAGTEAFF.

This clonotype was recorded many times. V usage is TRBV29-1 and J usage is TRBJ2-3; D gene ambiguous. Germline values: CDR1 SQVTM, CDR2 ANQGSEA. This CDR3 has 10 amino acids. V lost 4 bases to trimming and J lost 4 bases, with 3 bases between them. The DNA of the CDR3 is TGCAGCGTTGGATCAGATACGCAGTATTTT. Amino acids: CSVGSDTQYF.

CDR3 sequence reads: CASSLGQGAFYGYTF. In DNA form, the CDR3 reads TGTGCCAGCAGCTTGGGACAGGGGGCGTTCTATGGCTACACCTTC. The gene calls are TRBV5-4 and TRBJ1-2; 10 bases fit TRBD1. Germline values: CDR1 SGHNT, CDR2 YYREEE (reference sequence). The CDR3 spans 15 residues. With 0 bases clipped from V and 4 bases from J, the junction kept 3 bases outside the gene matches.

This clonotype came up many times. The chain links TRBV18 to TRBJ1-5, with unresolved D. Germline values: CDR1 KGHSH, CDR2 LQKENI. The V end was cut by 3 bases, the J end by 3 bases, with 9 bases between. CDR3 length: 14 amino acids. CDR3 protein: CASSPTGINQPQHF. CDR3 bases: TGTGCCAGCTCACCTACGGGAATCAATCAGCCCCAGCATTTT.